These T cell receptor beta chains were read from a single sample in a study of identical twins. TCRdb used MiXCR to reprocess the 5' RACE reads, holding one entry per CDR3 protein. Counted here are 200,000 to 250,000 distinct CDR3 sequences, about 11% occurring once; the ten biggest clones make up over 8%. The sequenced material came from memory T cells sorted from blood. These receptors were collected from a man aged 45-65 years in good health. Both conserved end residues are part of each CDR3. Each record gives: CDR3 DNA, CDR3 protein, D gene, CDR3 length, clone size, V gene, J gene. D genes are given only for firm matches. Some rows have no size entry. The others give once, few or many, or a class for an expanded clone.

TGTGCCAGCAGTTTAGGGACAGGAGGGGGAAACATTCAGTACTTC	CASSLGTGGGNIQYF	.	15	few	TRBV12-3/TRBV12-4	TRBJ2-4
TGCAGTGCTAGAGCCGGGACAGGGGGTTCACCCCTCCACTTT	CSARAGTGGSPLHF	TRBD1	14	many	TRBV20-1	TRBJ1-6
TGTGCCAGTAGTATACCCTATCAGCCCCAGCATTTT	CASSIPYQPQHF	.	12	few	TRBV19	TRBJ1-5
TGCGCCAGCAGCCATGTGGGACGGACCTACGAGCAGTACTTC	CASSHVGRTYEQYF	.	14	few	TRBV4-3	TRBJ2-7
TGTGCCATCAGTGTGGGAGTGAACACTGAAGCTTTCTTT	CAISVGVNTEAFF	.	13	few	TRBV10-3	TRBJ1-1
TGCAGCGTTTCGGCAAGCGGGAGTTTGGATGAGCAGTTCTTC	CSVSASGSLDEQFF	TRBD2	14	.	TRBV29-1	TRBJ2-1
TGTGCCAGCAGTTACTATTTCGGACAGGGTTCAGGAAACACCATATATTTT	CASSYYFGQGSGNTIYF	TRBD1	17	many	TRBV6-5	TRBJ1-3
TGTGCCAGCAGCTTCTACCGGGACAGGGGAGAGACCCAGTACTTC	CASSFYRDRGETQYF	TRBD1	15	many	TRBV7-8	TRBJ2-5
TGCAGCGTTGGTTCCACCTACGAGCAGTACTTC	CSVGSTYEQYF	.	11	many	TRBV29-1	TRBJ2-7
TGTGCCAGCAGCCCTAGCCCCAACCAAGAGACCCAGTACTTC	CASSPSPNQETQYF	.	14	.	TRBV11-3	TRBJ2-5
TGTGCCAGCAGCCCCCTTGAGGACTATGGGGCCAACGTCCTGACTTTC	CASSPLEDYGANVLTF	.	16	many	TRBV4-2	TRBJ2-6
TGTGCCAGCAGTTTACGGGGCATGAACACTGAAGCTTTCTTT	CASSLRGMNTEAFF	.	14	many	TRBV12-3/TRBV12-4	TRBJ1-1
TGTGCCAGCAGTGCCGAATCGGGGGGGACTGAAGCTTTCTTT	CASSAESGGTEAFF	.	14	many	TRBV6-1	TRBJ1-1
TGTGCCAGTTGCGGACTAGCGGGAGAGGTCGACCAAGAGACCCAGTACTTC	CASCGLAGEVDQETQYF	TRBD2	17	.	TRBV25-1	TRBJ2-5
TGTGCCAGCAGTTACTCTGCCGGACAGGGGACGACCGGGGAGCTGTTTTTT	CASSYSAGQGTTGELFF	TRBD1	17	many	TRBV6-5	TRBJ2-2
TGTGCCAGCTCATCACGAAATCCGGGACTAGGTGTTTACAATGAGCAGTTCTTC	CASSSRNPGLGVYNEQFF	TRBD2	18	.	TRBV18	TRBJ2-1
TGTGCCAGCGGGTTTGGAGGGGGAACCTACAATGAGCAGTTCTTC	CASGFGGGTYNEQFF	.	15	.	TRBV28	TRBJ2-1
TGTGCCAGCAGACCCGGCCTTGACTACGAGCAGTACTTC	CASRPGLDYEQYF	.	13	.	TRBV6-1	TRBJ2-7
TGTGCCAGCAGCCAATCAGGGACCGGGGAGCTGTTTTTT	CASSQSGTGELFF	.	13	.	TRBV14	TRBJ2-2
TGTGCCAGCAGCCAAGCTGCACTCGACAATGAGCAGTTCTTC	CASSQAALDNEQFF	.	14	few	TRBV3-1	TRBJ2-1
TGCGCCAGCAGCTTGGGGACAGGGGGCTGGACGGGTAATTCACCCCTCCACTTT	CASSLGTGGWTGNSPLHF	TRBD1	18	.	TRBV5-1	TRBJ1-6
TGTGCCAGCAGTTGGTTCAGGGAGACCTACGAGCAGTACTTC	CASSWFRETYEQYF	.	14	many	TRBV28	TRBJ2-7
TGCAGCCCGAAACAGGGGTTAAGCTCTGGGGCCAACGTCCTGACTTTC	CSPKQGLSSGANVLTF	TRBD1	16	many	TRBV29-1	TRBJ2-6
TGTGCCAGCAGCGTCAGGGATGGGGAGACCCAGTACTTC	CASSVRDGETQYF	.	13	few	TRBV9	TRBJ2-5
TGTGCCAGCAGTTACCCCAAAGGGTCGGCATACAATGAGCAGTTCTTC	CASSYPKGSAYNEQFF	.	16	many	TRBV6-2/TRBV6-3	TRBJ2-1
TGTGCCAGCAGTTTGGGAGGAGGTCCGAGCTCCTACGAGCAGTACTTC	CASSLGGGPSSYEQYF	.	16	few	TRBV12-3/TRBV12-4	TRBJ2-7
TGTGCCACCGGACAGGGGGCGATTTCACCCCTCCACTTT	CATGQGAISPLHF	TRBD1	13	few	TRBV10-3	TRBJ1-6
TGTGCCAGCAGCTTCTCCGGGACAGGGGGCGCCTGGAACACTGAAGCTTTCTTT	CASSFSGTGGAWNTEAFF	TRBD1	18	many	TRBV11-1	TRBJ1-1
TGTGCCATCAGTGAGTCAGGGGGCGGTAGCACAGATACGCAGTATTTT	CAISESGGGSTDTQYF	TRBD1	16	many	TRBV10-3	TRBJ2-3
TGTGCCAGCAGCCCGGACAGGGGGTTCACAGATACGCAGTATTTT	CASSPDRGFTDTQYF	TRBD1	15	many	TRBV14	TRBJ2-3
TGTGCCAGCAGCTTGAGGCGGGGGGGCCTCTACAATGAGCAGTTCTTC	CASSLRRGGLYNEQFF	TRBD2	16	few	TRBV5-6	TRBJ2-1
TGCAGCGCTTACGAGGGCTACAATGAGCAGTTCTTC	CSAYEGYNEQFF	.	12	many	TRBV29-1	TRBJ2-1
TGTGCCAGCAGTTACGGTAGGGGGAACGGCGAAGCTTTCTTT	CASSYGRGNGEAFF	.	14	.	TRBV6-2/TRBV6-3	TRBJ1-1
TGTGCCAGCAGTTTCAGTCTCACTATAGGGGGCACTGAAGCTTTCTTT	CASSFSLTIGGTEAFF	.	16	.	TRBV6-5	TRBJ1-1
TGTGCCAGCAGCTTAGGGTCAGGGGGCGTGGGCTACACCTTC	CASSLGSGGVGYTF	TRBD1	14	few	TRBV7-2	TRBJ1-2
TGCGCCAGCAGTGACAGGGTGGTGGATACGCAGTATTTT	CASSDRVVDTQYF	.	13	many	TRBV10-2	TRBJ2-3
TGTGCCAGCAGCTCGCGGCGTTACACCGGGGAGCTGTTTTTT	CASSSRRYTGELFF	.	14	.	TRBV7-6	TRBJ2-2
TGTGCCAGCAGAGAATGGACAGGGCGCGGAGAGACCCAGTACTTC	CASREWTGRGETQYF	TRBD1	15	few	TRBV2	TRBJ2-5
TGTGCCAGCAGGTTAGCGGGAGGGAACGAGCAGTACTTC	CASRLAGGNEQYF	TRBD2	13	.	TRBV6-2/TRBV6-3	TRBJ2-7
TGTGCCAGCAGGACTAGCGGGGAAGAGACCCAGTACTTC	CASRTSGEETQYF	TRBD2	13	.	TRBV12-3/TRBV12-4	TRBJ2-5
TGTGCCAGCAGTCGGACTAGCGGCTCCTACGAGCAGTACTTC	CASSRTSGSYEQYF	TRBD2	14	many	TRBV6-2/TRBV6-3	TRBJ2-7
TGCGCCAGCAGCCCCTGGGACGGACTCAACTATGGCTACACCTTC	CASSPWDGLNYGYTF	.	15	few	TRBV4-3	TRBJ1-2
TGTGCCAGCAGCTCGAGCACTGAAGCTTTCTTT	CASSSSTEAFF	.	11	many	TRBV11-2	TRBJ1-1
TGCAGCGTATCACCGACTAGCGCCTACGAGCAGTACTTC	CSVSPTSAYEQYF	TRBD2	13	.	TRBV29-1	TRBJ2-7
TGTGCCAGCAGCTCTTGGGGCGGGGGGGCCGAAGAGACCCAGTACTTC	CASSSWGGGAEETQYF	TRBD2	16	few	TRBV7-2	TRBJ2-5
TGTGCCAGCAGCCCGGGCGGGGGGTACCAAGAGACCCAGTACTTC	CASSPGGGYQETQYF	TRBD2	15	few	TRBV9	TRBJ2-5
TGTGCCAGCAGCCCCGGGACTAGCGTAATCCAAGAGACCCAGTACTTC	CASSPGTSVIQETQYF	TRBD2	16	few	TRBV3-1	TRBJ2-5
TGTGCCAGCAGCTTGGGAGCGGGAACCTACGAGCAGTACTTC	CASSLGAGTYEQYF	TRBD2	14	.	TRBV5-6	TRBJ2-7
TGCGCCAGCAAATACCGGGACAGGGGGAACACTGAAGCTTTCTTT	CASKYRDRGNTEAFF	TRBD1	15	many	TRBV5-1	TRBJ1-1
TGCGCCAGCAGCTTGGAGCCGGCGAACACTGAAGCTTTCTTT	CASSLEPANTEAFF	.	14	many	TRBV5-1	TRBJ1-1
TGTGCCAGCAGCTTAGACCATTTCAGTCTCAGCACAGATACGCAGTATTTT	CASSLDHFSLSTDTQYF	.	17	.	TRBV11-2	TRBJ2-3
TGTGCCAGCAGCCAAGATATGGAGCGGAGCGTGCGGCAGTACTTC	CASSQDMERSVRQYF	.	15	few	TRBV3-1	TRBJ2-7
TGTGCCAGCAGTTGGACAGGGGAGCCGAACACTGAAGCTTTCTTT	CASSWTGEPNTEAFF	TRBD1	15	many	TRBV3-1	TRBJ1-1
TGTGCCAGCAGTCTCGACAGGGTGGCCGGGGAGCTGTTTTTT	CASSLDRVAGELFF	TRBD1	14	many	TRBV27	TRBJ2-2